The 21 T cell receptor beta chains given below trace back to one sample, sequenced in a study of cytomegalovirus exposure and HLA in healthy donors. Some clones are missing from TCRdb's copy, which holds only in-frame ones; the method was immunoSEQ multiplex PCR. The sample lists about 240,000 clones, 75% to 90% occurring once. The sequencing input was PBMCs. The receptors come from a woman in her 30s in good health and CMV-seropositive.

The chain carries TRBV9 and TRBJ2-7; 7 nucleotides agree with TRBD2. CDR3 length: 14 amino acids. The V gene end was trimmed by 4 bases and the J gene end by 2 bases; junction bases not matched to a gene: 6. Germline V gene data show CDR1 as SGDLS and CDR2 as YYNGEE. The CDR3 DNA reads TGTGCCAGCAGCCCCGAAGGACTAGCCTACGAGCAGTACTTC. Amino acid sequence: CASSPEGLAYEQYF.

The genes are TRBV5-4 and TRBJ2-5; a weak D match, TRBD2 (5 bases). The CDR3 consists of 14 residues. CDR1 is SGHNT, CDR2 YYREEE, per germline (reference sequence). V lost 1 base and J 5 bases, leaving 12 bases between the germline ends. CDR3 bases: TGTGCCAGCAGCTTGAGGGAGAATTTGGAGACCCAGTACTTC. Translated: CASSLRENLETQYF. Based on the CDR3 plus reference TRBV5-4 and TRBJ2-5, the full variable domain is ETGVTQSPTHLIKTRGQQVTLRCSSQSGHNTVSWYQQALGQGPQFIFQYYREEENGRGNFPPRFSGLQFPNYSSELNVNALELDDSALYLCASSLRENLETQYFGPGTRLLVL.

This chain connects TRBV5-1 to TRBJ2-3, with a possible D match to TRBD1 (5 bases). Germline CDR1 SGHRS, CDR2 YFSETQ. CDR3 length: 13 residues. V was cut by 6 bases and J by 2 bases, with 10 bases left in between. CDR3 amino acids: CASTQESTDTQYF. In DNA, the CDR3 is TGCGCCAGCACACAGGAGTCCACAGATACGCAGTATTTT.

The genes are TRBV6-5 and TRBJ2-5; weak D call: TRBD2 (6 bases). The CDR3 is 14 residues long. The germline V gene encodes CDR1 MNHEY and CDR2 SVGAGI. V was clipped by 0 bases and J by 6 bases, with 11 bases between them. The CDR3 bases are TGTGCCAGCAGTTACTCGTATGGGGGGAAGACCCAGTACTTC. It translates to CASSYSYGGKTQYF.

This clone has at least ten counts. The CDR3 loop reads CASSMGQRNTGELFF. The CDR3 DNA sequence: TGTGCCAGTAGTATGGGACAGAGGAACACCGGGGAGCTGTTTTTT. This chain links TRBV19 with TRBJ2-2; 7 bases fit TRBD1. V gave up 3 bases and J gave up 1 base; unmatched junction bases: 2. Germline V lookup: CDR1 LNHDA, CDR2 SQIVND (reference sequence). The CDR3 runs to 15 residues. The variable domain in full, completed from reference TRBV19 and TRBJ2-2, reads DGGITQSPKYLFRKEGQNVTLSCEQNLNHDAMYWYRQDPGQGLRLIYYSQIVNDFQKGDIAEGYSVSREKKESFPLTVTSAQKNPTAFYLCASSMGQRNTGELFFGEGSRLTVL.

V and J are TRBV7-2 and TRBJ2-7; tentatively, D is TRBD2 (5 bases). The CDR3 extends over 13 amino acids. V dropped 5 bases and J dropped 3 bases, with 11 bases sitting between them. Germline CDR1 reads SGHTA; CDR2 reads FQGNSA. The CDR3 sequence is CASSPIDYYEQYF. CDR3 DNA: TGTGCCAGCAGCCCGATCGACTACTACGAGCAGTACTTC. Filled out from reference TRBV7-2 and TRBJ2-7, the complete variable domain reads GAGVSQSPSNKVTEKGKDVELRCDPISGHTALYWYRQSLGQGLEFLIYFQGNSAPDKSGLPSDRFSAERTGGSVSTLTIQRTQQEDSAVYLCASSPIDYYEQYFGPGTRLTVT.

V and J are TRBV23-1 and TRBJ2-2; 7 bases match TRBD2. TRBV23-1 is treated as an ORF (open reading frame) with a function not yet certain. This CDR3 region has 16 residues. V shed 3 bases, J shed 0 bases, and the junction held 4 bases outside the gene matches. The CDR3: CASSHRGLSNTGELFF. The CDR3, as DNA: TGCGCCAGCAGTCACCGGGGACTATCGAACACCGGGGAGCTGTTTTTT.

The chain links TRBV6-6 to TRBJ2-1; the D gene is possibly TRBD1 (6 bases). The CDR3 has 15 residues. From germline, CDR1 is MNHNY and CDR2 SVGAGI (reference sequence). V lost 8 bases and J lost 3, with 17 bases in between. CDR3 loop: CASWKDRTLYNEQFF. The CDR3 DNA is TGTGCCAGCTGGAAAGACAGGACTCTCTACAATGAGCAGTTCTTC.

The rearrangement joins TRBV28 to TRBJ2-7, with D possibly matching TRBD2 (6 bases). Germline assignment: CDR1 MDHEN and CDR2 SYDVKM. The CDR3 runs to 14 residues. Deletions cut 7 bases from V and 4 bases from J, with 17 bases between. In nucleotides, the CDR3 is TGTGCCAGCAATGGCAGAGGGAGGAATTACGAGCAGTACTTC. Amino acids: CASNGRGRNYEQYF.

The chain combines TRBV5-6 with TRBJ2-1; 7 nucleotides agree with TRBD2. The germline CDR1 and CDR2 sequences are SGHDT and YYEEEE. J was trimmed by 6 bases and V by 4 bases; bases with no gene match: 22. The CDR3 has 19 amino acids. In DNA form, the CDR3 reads TGTGCCAGCAGCCCTGGACTGACTCTAGGGACTATAACTACCAATGAGCAGTTCTTC. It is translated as CASSPGLTLGTITTNEQFF. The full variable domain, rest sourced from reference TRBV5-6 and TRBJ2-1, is DAGVTQSPTHLIKTRGQQVTLRCSPKSGHDTVSWYQQALGQGPQFIFQYYEEEERQRGNFPDRFSGHQFPNYSSELNVNALLLGDSALYLCASSPGLTLGTITTNEQFFGPGTRLTVL.

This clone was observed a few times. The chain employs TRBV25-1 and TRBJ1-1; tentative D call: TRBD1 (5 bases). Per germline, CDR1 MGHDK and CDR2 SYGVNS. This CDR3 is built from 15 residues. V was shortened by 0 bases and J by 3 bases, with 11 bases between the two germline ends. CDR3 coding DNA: TGTGCCAGCAGTGAATATTTCGACAGCCACACTGAAGCTTTCTTT. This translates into CASSEYFDSHTEAFF.

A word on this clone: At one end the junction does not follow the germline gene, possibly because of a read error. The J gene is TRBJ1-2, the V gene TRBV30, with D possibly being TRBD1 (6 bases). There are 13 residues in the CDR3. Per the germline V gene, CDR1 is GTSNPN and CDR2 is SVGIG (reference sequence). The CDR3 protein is CAWSGTSGTTQDF. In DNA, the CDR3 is TGTGCCTGGAGTGGAACATCCGGGACAACCCAGGACTTC.

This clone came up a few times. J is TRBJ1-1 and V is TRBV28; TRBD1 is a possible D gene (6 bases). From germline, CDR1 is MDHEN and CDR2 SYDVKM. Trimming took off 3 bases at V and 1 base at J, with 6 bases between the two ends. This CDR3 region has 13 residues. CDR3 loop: CASSLTGNTEAFF. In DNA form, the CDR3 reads TGTGCCAGCAGTTTGACAGGGAACACTGAAGCTTTCTTT.

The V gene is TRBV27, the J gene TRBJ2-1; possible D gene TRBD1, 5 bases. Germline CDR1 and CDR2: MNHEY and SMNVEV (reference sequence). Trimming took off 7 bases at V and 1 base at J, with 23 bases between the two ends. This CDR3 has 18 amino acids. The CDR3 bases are TGTGCCAGCATCTCAAAAATGGTTCAGGGCGGTTCCTACAATGAGCAGTTCTTC. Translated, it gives CASISKMVQGGSYNEQFF.

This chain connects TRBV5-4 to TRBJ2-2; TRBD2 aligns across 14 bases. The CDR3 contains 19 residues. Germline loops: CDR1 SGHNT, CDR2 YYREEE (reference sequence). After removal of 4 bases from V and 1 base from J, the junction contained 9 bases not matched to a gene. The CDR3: CASSRGLGTSGRNTGELFF. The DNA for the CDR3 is TGTGCCAGCAGCCGCGGCTTAGGGACTAGCGGGAGGAACACCGGGGAGCTGTTTTTT.

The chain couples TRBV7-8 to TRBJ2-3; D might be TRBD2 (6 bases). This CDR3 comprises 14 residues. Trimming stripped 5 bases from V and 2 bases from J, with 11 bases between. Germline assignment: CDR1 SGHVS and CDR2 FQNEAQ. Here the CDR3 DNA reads TGTGCCAGCAGCGCCGGGACTTCCACAGATACGCAGTATTTT. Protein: CASSAGTSTDTQYF.

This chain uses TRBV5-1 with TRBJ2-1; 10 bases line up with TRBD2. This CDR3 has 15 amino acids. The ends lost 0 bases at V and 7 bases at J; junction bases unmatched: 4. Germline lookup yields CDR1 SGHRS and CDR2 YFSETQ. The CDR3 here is CASSLGLAGVNEQFF. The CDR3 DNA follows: TGCGCCAGCAGCTTGGGGCTAGCGGGAGTGAATGAGCAGTTCTTC.

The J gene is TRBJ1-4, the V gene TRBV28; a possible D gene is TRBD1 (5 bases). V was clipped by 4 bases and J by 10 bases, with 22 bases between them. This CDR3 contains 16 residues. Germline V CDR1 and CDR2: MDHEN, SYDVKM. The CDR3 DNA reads TGTGCCAGCAGTTCGCCCCGACTGGAGGGGTGGAGAAAACTGTTTTTT. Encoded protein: CASSSPRLEGWRKLFF.

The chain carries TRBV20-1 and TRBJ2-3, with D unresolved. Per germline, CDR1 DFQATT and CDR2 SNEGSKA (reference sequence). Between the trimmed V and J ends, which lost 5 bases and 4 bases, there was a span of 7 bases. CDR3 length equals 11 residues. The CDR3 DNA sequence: TGCAGTGCTTGGAGTTCAGATACGCAGTATTTT. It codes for CSAWSSDTQYF.

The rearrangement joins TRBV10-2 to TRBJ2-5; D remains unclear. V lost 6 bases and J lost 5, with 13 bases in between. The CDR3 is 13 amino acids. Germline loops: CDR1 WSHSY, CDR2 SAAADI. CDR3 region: CASSVTHRETQYF. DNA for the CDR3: TGCGCCAGCAGCGTTACCCACCGGGAGACCCAGTACTTC.

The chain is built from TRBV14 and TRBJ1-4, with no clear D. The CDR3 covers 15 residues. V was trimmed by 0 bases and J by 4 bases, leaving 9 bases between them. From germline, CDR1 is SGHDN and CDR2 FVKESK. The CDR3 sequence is CASSQDLQSNEKLFF. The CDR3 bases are TGTGCCAGCAGCCAAGACTTACAGAGTAATGAAAAACTGTTTTTT.